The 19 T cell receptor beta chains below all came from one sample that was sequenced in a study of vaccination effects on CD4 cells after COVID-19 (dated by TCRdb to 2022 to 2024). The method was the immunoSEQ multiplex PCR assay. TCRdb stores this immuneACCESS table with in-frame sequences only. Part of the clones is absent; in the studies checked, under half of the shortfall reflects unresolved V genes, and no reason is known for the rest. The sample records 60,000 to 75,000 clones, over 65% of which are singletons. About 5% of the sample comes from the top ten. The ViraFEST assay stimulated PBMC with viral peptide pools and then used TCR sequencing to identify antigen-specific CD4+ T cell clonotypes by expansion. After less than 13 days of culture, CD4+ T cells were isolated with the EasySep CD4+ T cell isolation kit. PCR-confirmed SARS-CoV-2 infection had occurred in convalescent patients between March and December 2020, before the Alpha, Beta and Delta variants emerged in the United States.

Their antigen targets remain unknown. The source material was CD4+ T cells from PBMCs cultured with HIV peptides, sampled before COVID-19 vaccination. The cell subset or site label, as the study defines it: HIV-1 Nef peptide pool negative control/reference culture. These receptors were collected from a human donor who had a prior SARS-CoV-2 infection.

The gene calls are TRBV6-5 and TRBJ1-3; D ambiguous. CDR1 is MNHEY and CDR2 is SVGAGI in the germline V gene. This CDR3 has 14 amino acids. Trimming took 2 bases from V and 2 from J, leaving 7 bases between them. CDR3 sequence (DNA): TGTGCCAGCAGTTACGGGCAGACTGGAAACACCATATATTTT. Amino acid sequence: CASSYGQTGNTIYF.

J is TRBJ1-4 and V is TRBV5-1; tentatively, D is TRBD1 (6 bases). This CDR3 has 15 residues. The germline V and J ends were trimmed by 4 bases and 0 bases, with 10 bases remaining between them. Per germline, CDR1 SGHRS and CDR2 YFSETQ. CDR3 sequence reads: CASSGEGATNEKLFF. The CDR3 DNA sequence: TGCGCCAGCAGCGGGGAGGGGGCAACTAATGAAAAACTGTTTTTT.

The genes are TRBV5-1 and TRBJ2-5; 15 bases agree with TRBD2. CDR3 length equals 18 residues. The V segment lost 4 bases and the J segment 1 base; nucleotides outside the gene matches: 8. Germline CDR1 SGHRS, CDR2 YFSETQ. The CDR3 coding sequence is TGCGCCAGCAGCACCGGACTAGCGGGAGGGCCTCGCCAAGAGACCCAGTACTTC. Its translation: CASSTGLAGGPRQETQYF.

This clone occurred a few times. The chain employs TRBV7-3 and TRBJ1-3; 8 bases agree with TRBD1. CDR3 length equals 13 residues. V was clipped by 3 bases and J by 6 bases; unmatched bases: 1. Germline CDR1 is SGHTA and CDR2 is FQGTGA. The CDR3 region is CASSLDRENTIYF. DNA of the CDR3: TGTGCCAGCAGCTTGGACAGGGAAAACACCATATATTTT.

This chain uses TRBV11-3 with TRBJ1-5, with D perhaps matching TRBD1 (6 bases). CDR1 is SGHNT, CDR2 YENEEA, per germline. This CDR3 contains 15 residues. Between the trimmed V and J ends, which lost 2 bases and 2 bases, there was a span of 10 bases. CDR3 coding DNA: TGTGCCAGCAGCTTACAGGGGACGGGCAATCAGCCCCAGCATTTT. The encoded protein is CASSLQGTGNQPQHF.

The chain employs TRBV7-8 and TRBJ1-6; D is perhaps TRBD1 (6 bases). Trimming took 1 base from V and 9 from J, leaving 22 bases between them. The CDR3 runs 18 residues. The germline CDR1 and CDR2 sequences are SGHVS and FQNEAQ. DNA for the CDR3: TGTGCCAGCAGCTTAGTGGAGTCCCAGGGGCTGAGGAGTTCACCCCTCCACTTT. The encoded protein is CASSLVESQGLRSSPLHF.

CDR3 coding DNA: TGTGCCAGCAGCTGGGGGGCGGGAACTAGCACAGATACGCAGTATTTT. This codes for CASSWGAGTSTDTQYF. The gene calls are TRBV5-4 and TRBJ2-3; either TRBD1 or TRBD2 may fit D (6 bases each). Deletions cut 3 bases from V and 0 bases from J, with 14 bases between. This CDR3 is built from 16 residues. Germline V gene sequence: CDR1 SGHNT, CDR2 YYREEE (reference sequence).

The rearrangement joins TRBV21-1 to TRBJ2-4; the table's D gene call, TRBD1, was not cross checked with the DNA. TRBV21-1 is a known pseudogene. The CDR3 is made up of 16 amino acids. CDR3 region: CASSRWDRGAKNIQYF. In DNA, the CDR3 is TGTGCCAGCAGCAGATGGGACAGGGGGGCTAAAAACATTCAGTACTTC.

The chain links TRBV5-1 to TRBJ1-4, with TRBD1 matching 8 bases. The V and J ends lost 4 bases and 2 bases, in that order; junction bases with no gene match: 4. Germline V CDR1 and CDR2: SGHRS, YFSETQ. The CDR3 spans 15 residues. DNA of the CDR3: TGCGCCAGCAGCCTCAGGGGGCTGACTAATGAAAAACTGTTTTTT. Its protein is CASSLRGLTNEKLFF.

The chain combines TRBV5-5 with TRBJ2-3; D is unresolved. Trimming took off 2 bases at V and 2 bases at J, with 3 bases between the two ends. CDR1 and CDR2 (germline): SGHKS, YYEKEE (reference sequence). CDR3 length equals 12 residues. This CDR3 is CASSFNTDTQYF. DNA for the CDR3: TGTGCCAGCAGCTTCAACACAGATACGCAGTATTTT.

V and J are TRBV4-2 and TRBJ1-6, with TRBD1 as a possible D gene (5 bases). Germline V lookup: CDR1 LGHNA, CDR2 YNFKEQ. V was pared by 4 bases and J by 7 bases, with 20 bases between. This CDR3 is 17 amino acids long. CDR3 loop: CASSLMGDGRPNSPLHF. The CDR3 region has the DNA TGTGCCAGCAGCCTCATGGGGGATGGCAGGCCGAATTCACCCCTCCACTTT.

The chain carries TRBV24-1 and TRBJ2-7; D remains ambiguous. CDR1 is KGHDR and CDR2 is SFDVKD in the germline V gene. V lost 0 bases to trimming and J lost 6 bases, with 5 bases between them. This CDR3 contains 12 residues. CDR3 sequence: CATSDLTAEQYF. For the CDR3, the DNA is TGTGCCACCAGTGATTTGACCGCCGAGCAGTACTTC.

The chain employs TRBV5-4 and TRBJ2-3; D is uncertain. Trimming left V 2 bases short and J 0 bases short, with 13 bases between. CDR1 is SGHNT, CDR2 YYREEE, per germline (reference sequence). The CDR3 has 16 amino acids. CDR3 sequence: CASSLGRPPSTDTQYF. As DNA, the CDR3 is TGTGCCAGCAGCTTAGGCCGACCTCCAAGCACAGATACGCAGTATTTT. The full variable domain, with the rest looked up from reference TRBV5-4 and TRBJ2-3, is ETGVTQSPTHLIKTRGQQVTLRCSSQSGHNTVSWYQQALGQGPQFIFQYYREEENGRGNFPPRFSGLQFPNYSSELNVNALELDDSALYLCASSLGRPPSTDTQYFGPGTRLTVL.

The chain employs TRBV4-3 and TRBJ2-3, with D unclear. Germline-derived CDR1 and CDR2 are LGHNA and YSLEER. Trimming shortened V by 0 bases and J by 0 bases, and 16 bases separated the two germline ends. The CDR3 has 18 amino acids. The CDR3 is CASSQESGDGPSTDTQYF. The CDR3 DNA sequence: TGCGCCAGCAGCCAAGAATCCGGTGACGGCCCTAGCACAGATACGCAGTATTTT.

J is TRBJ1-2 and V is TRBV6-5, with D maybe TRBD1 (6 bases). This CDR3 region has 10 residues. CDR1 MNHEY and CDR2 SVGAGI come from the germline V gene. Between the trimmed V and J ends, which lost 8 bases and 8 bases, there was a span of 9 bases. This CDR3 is CASSGEGYTF. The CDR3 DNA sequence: TGTGCCAGCTCAGGGGAAGGCTACACCTTC.

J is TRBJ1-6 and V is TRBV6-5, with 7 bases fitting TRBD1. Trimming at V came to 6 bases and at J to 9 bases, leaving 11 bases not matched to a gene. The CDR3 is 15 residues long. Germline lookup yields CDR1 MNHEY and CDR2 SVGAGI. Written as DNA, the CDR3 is TGTGCCAGCAGAACAGTACAGGGGAATTCTTCACCCCTCCACTTT. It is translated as CASRTVQGNSSPLHF.

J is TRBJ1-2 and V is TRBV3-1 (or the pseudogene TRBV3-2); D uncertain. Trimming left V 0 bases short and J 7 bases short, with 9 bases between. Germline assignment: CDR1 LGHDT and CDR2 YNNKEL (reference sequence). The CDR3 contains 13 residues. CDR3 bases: TGTGCCAGCAGCCAAGATTTAGGTCCTGGCTACACCTTC. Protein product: CASSQDLGPGYTF.

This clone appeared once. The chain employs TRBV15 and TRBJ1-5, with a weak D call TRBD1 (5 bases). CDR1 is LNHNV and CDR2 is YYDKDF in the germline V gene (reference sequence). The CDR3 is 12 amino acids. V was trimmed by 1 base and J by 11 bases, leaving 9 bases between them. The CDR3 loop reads CATSRALGAQHF. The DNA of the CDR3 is TGTGCCACCAGCAGAGCCCTAGGGGCCCAGCATTTT.

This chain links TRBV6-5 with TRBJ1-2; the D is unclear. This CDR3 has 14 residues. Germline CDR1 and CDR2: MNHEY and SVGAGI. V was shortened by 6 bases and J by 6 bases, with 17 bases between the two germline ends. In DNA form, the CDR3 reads TGTGCCAGCAGCCGCCGGAGTCGACAACATGGCTACACCTTC. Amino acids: CASSRRSRQHGYTF.